Here is one T cell receptor (beta chain) with its context. Its antigen remains unidentified. Nothing much larger sits one base from this clone, and base qualities are not available. This record comes from a study of T cell changes during pregnancy in multiple sclerosis (dated by TCRdb to about 2019). Context from the whole study: The study looked at changes in the T cell repertoire across pregnancy in women with multiple sclerosis.

The CDR3 sequence holds 12 residues, the cysteine and phenylalanine included. Of all the DNA, just the CDR3 is kept, 36 bases in frame from base 1. CDR1 and CDR2, per the germline V gene, are KGHSH and LQKENI. Trimming removed 2 bases from V and 9 bases from J, leaving 10 bases between the germline ends. The library came from the immunoSEQ multiplex PCR assay. Drawn from immuneACCESS, this table holds only the in-frame rearrangements with V and J called that TCRdb kept. Clones are partly lost; checked studies trace under half to an unresolved V gene and leave the rest unexplained. For this sample there are approximately 60,000 clones; around nine tenths appear just once. 0.65% to 1% of the sample is taken by the ten largest.

Rearrangement joined TRBV18 to TRBJ1-2; perhaps TRBD1 is the D gene, with 5 bases matching. The sequencing used peripheral blood, collected before pregnancy. The sequence derives from a female donor with multiple sclerosis, enrolled in a pregnancy study. The CDR3: CASSPGRGSYTF. The sequenced DNA is TGTGCCAGCTCACCAGGTCGGGGGAGCTACACCTTC.